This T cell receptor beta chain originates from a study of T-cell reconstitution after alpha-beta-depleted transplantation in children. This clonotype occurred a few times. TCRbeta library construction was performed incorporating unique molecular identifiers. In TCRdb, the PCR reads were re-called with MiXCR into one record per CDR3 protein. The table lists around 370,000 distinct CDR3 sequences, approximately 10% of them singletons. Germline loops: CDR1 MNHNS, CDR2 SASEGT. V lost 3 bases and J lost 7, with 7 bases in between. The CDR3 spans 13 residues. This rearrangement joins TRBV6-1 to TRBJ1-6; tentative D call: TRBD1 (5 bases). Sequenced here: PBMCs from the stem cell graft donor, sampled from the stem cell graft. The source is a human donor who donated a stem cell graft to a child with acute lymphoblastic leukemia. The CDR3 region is CASSDRENSPLHF. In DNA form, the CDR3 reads TGTGCCAGCAGTGACAGGGAGAATTCACCCCTCCACTTT.